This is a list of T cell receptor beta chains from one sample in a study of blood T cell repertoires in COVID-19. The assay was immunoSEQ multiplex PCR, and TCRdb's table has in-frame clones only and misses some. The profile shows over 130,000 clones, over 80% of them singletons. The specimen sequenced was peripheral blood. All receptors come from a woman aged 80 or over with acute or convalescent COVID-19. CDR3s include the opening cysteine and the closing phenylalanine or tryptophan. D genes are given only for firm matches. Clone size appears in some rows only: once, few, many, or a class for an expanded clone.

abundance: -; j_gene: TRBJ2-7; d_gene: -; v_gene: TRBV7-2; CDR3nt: TGTGCCAGCAGCACCCTCCCGACAGAAGCCTACGAGCAGTACTTC; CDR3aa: CASSTLPTEAYEQYF
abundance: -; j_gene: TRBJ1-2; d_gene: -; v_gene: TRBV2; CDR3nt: TGTGCCAGCAGAGCAATGGACTATGGCTACACCTTC; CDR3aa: CASRAMDYGYTF
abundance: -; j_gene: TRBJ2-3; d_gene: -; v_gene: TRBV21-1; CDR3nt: TGTGCCAGCGGGGGGGCCCCAGATACGCAGTATTTT; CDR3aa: CASGGAPDTQYF
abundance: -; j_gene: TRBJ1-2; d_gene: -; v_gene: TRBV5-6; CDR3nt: TGTGCCAGCAGCTCCCACCCGACAGCTAACTATGGCTACACCTTC; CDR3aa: CASSSHPTANYGYTF
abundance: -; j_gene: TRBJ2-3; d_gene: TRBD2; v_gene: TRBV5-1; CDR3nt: TGCGCCAGCAGCCCCTTTAGCGGGGGCAAGCCCAGCACAGATACGCAGTATTTT; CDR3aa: CASSPFSGGKPSTDTQYF
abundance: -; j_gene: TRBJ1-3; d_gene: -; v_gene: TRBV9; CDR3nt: TGTGCCAGCAGCCCCACGGGAGACACCATATATTTT; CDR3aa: CASSPTGDTIYF
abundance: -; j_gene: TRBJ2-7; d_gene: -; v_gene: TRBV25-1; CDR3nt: TGTGCCAGCAGTGAATCGGGGGGCCCTCGGGAGCAGTACTTC; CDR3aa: CASSESGGPREQYF
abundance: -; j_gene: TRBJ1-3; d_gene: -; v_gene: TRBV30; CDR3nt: TGTGCCTGGAGTGTAATAGCTGGAAACACCATATATTTT; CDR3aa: CAWSVIAGNTIYF
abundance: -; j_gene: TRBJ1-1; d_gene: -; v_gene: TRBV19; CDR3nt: TGTGCCAGTAGGTCTGGGACTCAACAAGCTTTCTTT; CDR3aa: CASRSGTQQAFF
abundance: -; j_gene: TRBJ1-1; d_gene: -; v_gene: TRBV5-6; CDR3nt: TGTGCCAGCAGCCCCGCGACAGGATCGAACACTGAAGCTTTCTTT; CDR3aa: CASSPATGSNTEAFF
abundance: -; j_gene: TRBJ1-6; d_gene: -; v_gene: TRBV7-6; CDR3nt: TGTGCCAGCAGCCCCCGGAGTAGGGGTAGTAATTCACCCCTCCACTTT; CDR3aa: CASSPRSRGSNSPLHF
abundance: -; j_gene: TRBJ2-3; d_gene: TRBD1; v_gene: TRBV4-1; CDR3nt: TGCGCCAGCAGCCAAGTCCAGGGGGCGAGGACAGATACGCAGTATTTT; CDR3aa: CASSQVQGARTDTQYF
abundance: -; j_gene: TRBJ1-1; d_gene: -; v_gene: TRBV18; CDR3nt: TGTGCCAGCTCACCAATGGCAGGAATGAACACTGAAGCTTTCTTT; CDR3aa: CASSPMAGMNTEAFF
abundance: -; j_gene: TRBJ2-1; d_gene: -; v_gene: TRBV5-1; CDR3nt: TGCGCCAGCAGCTTCCTGGCGGGGGCTCAGAATGAGCAGTTCTTC; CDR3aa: CASSFLAGAQNEQFF
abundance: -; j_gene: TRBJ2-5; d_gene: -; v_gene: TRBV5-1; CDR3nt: TGCGCCAGCAGCTTGGCGGGCACTAGTCTGAGAGAGACCCAGTACTTC; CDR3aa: CASSLAGTSLRETQYF
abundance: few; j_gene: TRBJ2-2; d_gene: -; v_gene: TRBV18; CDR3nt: TGTGCCAGCTCATCAACAAAACCCGAGAACACCGGGGAGCTGTTTTTT; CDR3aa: CASSSTKPENTGELFF
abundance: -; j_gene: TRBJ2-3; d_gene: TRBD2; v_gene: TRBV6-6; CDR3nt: TGTGCCAGCAGTCCTAGCGGCGGGCAACCTTCACAACCAGATACGCAGTATTTT; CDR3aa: CASSPSGGQPSQPDTQYF
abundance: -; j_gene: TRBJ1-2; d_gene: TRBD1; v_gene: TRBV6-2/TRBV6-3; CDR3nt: TGTGCCAGCAGCTCGCAACGACAGGGGGGTGACTATGGCTACACCTTC; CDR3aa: CASSSQRQGGDYGYTF
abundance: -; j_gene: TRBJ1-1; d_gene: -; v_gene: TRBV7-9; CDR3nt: TGTGCCAGCAGCTTAAGGGGTAACACTGAAGCTTTCTTT; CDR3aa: CASSLRGNTEAFF
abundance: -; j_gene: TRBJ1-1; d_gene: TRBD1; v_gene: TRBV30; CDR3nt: TGTGCCTGGAGAACGACAGGGTCGGGAGGGGCTTTCTTT; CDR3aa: CAWRTTGSGGAFF
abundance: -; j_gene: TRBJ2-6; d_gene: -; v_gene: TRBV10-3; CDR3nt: TGTGCCATCAGTGAGTCCTCGGGGTTCTCTGGGGCCAACGTCCTGACTTTC; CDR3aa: CAISESSGFSGANVLTF
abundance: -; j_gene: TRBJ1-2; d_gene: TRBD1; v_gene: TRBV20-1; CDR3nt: TGCAGTGGTTGGACAGGGGTTGGCTACACCTTC; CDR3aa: CSGWTGVGYTF
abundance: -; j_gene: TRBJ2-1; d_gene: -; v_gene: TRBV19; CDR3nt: TGTGCCAGTATCCCCGGCGGGTCATACAATGAGCAGTTCTTC; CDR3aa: CASIPGGSYNEQFF
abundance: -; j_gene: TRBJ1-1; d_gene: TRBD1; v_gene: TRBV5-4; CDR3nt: TGTGCCAGCAGCGGACGACAGGGGATGAACACTGAAGCTTTCTTT; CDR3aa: CASSGRQGMNTEAFF
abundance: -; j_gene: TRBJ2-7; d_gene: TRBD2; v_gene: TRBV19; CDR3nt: TGTGCCAGTAGTGTCGGGACTAGGGACTCCTACGAGCAGTACTTC; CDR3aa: CASSVGTRDSYEQYF
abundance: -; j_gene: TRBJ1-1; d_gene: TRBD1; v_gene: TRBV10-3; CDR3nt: TGTGCCATCAGCCAGGGGGCTGACACTGAAGCTTTCTTT; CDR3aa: CAISQGADTEAFF
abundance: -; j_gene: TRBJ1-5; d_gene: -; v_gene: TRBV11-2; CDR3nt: TGTGCCAGCAGCTTAGACGGGGGGAACCAGCCCCAGCATTTT; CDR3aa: CASSLDGGNQPQHF
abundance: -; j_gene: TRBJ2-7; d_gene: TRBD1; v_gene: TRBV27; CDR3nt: TGTGCCAGCAGTTTACTCCAGGGGGCGTATGAGCAGTACTTC; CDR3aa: CASSLLQGAYEQYF
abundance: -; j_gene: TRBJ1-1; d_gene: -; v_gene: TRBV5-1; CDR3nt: TGCGCCAGCAGCTCGGACTACCTCACGGCGGCTTTCTTT; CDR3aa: CASSSDYLTAAFF
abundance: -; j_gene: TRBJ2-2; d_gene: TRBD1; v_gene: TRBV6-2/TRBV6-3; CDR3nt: TGTGCCAGCAGTTACGGACAGGGAAAGGTCACCGGGGAGCTGTTTTTT; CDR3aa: CASSYGQGKVTGELFF
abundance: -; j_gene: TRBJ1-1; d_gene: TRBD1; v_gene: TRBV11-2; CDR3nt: TGTGCCAGCAGCTTTCAGGGGGCATACACTGAAGCTTTCTTT; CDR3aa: CASSFQGAYTEAFF
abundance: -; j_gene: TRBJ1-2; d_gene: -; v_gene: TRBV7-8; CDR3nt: TGTGCCAGCAGCTCTAGCGGACCTCAGACGTATGGCTACACCTTC; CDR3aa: CASSSSGPQTYGYTF
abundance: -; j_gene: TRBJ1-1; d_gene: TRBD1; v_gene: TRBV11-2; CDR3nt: TGTGCCAGCAGCCGGGACAGGGGGAACACTGAAGCTTTCTTT; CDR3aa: CASSRDRGNTEAFF
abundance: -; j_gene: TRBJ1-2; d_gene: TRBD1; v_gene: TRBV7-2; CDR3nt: TGTGCCAGCAGCTTAAGGGACAGCTATGGCTACACCTTC; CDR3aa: CASSLRDSYGYTF
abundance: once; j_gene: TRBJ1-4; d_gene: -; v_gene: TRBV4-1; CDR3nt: TGCGCCAGCAGCCAAGAAGGGGCATCGCATCGTCGTCGTGAAAAACTGTTTTTT; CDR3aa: CASSQEGASHRRREKLFF
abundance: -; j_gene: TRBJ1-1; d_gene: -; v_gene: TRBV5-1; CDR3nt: TGCGCCAGCAGCTTGGAACAGGGCCCGAACACTGAAGCTTTCTTT; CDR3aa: CASSLEQGPNTEAFF
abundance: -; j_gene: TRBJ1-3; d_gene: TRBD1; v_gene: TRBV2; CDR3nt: TGTGCCAGCAGTGGGACAGGGGGCTCTGGAAACACCATATATTTT; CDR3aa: CASSGTGGSGNTIYF
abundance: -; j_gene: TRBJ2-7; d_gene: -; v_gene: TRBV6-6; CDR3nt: TGTGCCAGCAGTATACCGAACCGGGACATCTACGAGCAGTACTTC; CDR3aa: CASSIPNRDIYEQYF
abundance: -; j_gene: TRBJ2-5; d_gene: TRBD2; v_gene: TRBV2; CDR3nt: TGTGCCAGCACGGGGGGGGGCCAAGAGACCCAGTACTTC; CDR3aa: CASTGGGQETQYF
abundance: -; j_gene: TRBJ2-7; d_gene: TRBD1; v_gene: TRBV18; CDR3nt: TGTGCCAGCTCATCCCGGGGACAGTACTCCTACGAGCAGTACTTC; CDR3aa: CASSSRGQYSYEQYF
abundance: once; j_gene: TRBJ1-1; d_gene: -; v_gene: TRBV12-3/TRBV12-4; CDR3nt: TGTGCCAGCAGTTGGAGAGCTTTCGCTGAAGCTTTCTTT; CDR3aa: CASSWRAFAEAFF